Listed below are T cell receptor beta chains from one sample, sequenced in a study of blood T cell repertoires in COVID-19. Clones were read by immunoSEQ multiplex PCR, and TCRdb kept only the in-frame ones, dropping some. The table includes fewer than 8,000 clones, roughly nine tenths detected once. Sequencing was performed on peripheral blood. These receptors originate from a man in his sixties or seventies with active COVID-19. Both conserved end residues are part of each CDR3. A D gene is named only where the DNA matches it firmly. Clone size, where shown, is once, few, many, or a class for clones that have expanded.

J: TRBJ1-1; size: -; V: TRBV12-2; D: -; CDR3: CASRFPHEGTGGRFFDTEAFF; DNA: TGTGCAAGTCGCTTCCCACATGAGGGGACAGGGGGACGATTCTTTGACACTGAAGCTTTCTTT
J: TRBJ2-7; size: once; V: TRBV19; D: TRBD2; CDR3: CASSRGGGSYEQYF; DNA: TGTGCCAGTAGTAGGGGCGGGGGGTCGTACGAGCAGTACTTC
J: TRBJ1-2; size: -; V: TRBV10-3; D: -; CDR3: CAISESKRVRGYTF; DNA: TGTGCCATCAGTGAGTCGAAGAGGGTTCGAGGCTACACCTTC
J: TRBJ1-1; size: -; V: TRBV29-1; D: -; CDR3: CSVGVQGAFF; DNA: TGCAGCGTTGGGGTGCAGGGGGCTTTCTTT
J: TRBJ1-2; size: -; V: TRBV7-9; D: -; CDR3: CASSPGQSVGFFGYTF; DNA: TGTGCCAGCAGTCCGGGACAATCCGTCGGCTTTTTTGGCTACACCTTC
J: TRBJ2-7; size: -; V: TRBV6-5; D: TRBD2; CDR3: CASSTGAGAYEQYF; DNA: TGTGCCAGCTCTACCGGGGCGGGGGCCTACGAGCAGTACTTC
J: TRBJ2-1; size: -; V: TRBV7-2; D: TRBD2; CDR3: CASSFNSGGHSSYNEQFF; DNA: TGTGCCAGCAGCTTCAATAGCGGGGGTCATAGCTCCTACAATGAGCAGTTCTTC
J: TRBJ2-3; size: -; V: TRBV29-1; D: TRBD2; CDR3: CSVEASGGAGDTQYF; DNA: TGCAGCGTTGAAGCTAGCGGGGGGGCAGGAGATACGCAGTATTTT
J: TRBJ2-6; size: -; V: TRBV20-1; D: -; CDR3: CSASADRYSGANVLTF; DNA: TGCAGTGCTAGTGCCGACAGATACTCTGGGGCCAACGTCCTGACTTTC
J: TRBJ2-1; size: -; V: TRBV10-3; D: TRBD1; CDR3: CAIRSETGTYNEQFF; DNA: TGTGCCATCAGGTCGGAGACAGGGACGTACAATGAGCAGTTCTTC
J: TRBJ2-7; size: -; V: TRBV4-3; D: TRBD1; CDR3: CASSQDRGGVVEQYF; DNA: TGCGCCAGCAGCCAAGATCGAGGGGGCGTAGTCGAGCAGTACTTC
J: TRBJ1-5; size: -; V: TRBV7-2; D: -; CDR3: CASSLVGGGDGNQPQHF; DNA: TGTGCCAGCAGCTTAGTCGGGGGAGGGGACGGCAATCAGCCCCAGCATTTT
J: TRBJ2-7; size: -; V: TRBV2; D: -; CDR3: CASSEIGASSYEQYF; DNA: TGTGCCAGCAGTGAAATAGGGGCCAGCTCCTACGAGCAGTACTTC
J: TRBJ1-2; size: -; V: TRBV7-2; D: -; CDR3: CASTSGGSHYGYTF; DNA: TGTGCCAGCACCTCGGGGGGGTCCCACTATGGCTACACCTTC
J: TRBJ2-1; size: -; V: TRBV4-3; D: -; CDR3: CASSQDRGAYNEQFF; DNA: TGCGCCAGCAGCCAAGACAGGGGGGCTTACAATGAGCAGTTCTTC
J: TRBJ2-1; size: -; V: TRBV19; D: -; CDR3: CASSRQNEQFF; DNA: TGTGCCAGTAGTAGACAAAATGAGCAGTTCTTC
J: TRBJ2-7; size: -; V: TRBV19; D: -; CDR3: CASSWGGEYEQYF; DNA: TGTGCCAGTAGTTGGGGGGGCGAATACGAGCAGTACTTC
J: TRBJ2-7; size: -; V: TRBV5-4; D: TRBD1; CDR3: CASSYRRNGTGDSHEQYF; DNA: TGTGCCAGCAGCTACCGGAGGAACGGGACAGGGGATTCACACGAGCAGTACTTC
J: TRBJ1-1; size: -; V: TRBV19; D: -; CDR3: CASSAWGVNTEAFF; DNA: TGTGCCAGTTCCGCTTGGGGGGTGAACACTGAAGCTTTCTTT
J: TRBJ2-3; size: once; V: TRBV4-3; D: -; CDR3: CASSQENGATDTQYF; DNA: TGCGCCAGCAGCCAAGAAAATGGGGCGACGGATACGCAGTATTTT
J: TRBJ2-2; size: -; V: TRBV18; D: TRBD2; CDR3: CASSPRLAGGPGELFF; DNA: TGTGCCAGCTCACCCCGACTAGCGGGGGGACCCGGGGAGCTGTTTTTT
J: TRBJ1-3; size: -; V: TRBV4-1; D: -; CDR3: CASSPRGSSGNTIYF; DNA: TGCGCCAGCAGCCCTAGGGGCAGCTCTGGAAACACCATATATTTT
J: TRBJ2-7; size: -; V: TRBV6-2/TRBV6-3; D: -; CDR3: CASSYSGGGQTGF; DNA: TGTGCCAGCAGTTACTCGGGAGGCGGGCAAACAGGTTTC
J: TRBJ1-4; size: -; V: TRBV24-1; D: -; CDR3: CATSELPRINEKLFF; DNA: TGTGCCACCAGTGAGTTACCTAGGATAAATGAAAAACTGTTTTTT
J: TRBJ1-1; size: -; V: TRBV3-1/TRBV3-2; D: TRBD1; CDR3: CASSPQQPTGLAEAFF; DNA: TGTGCCAGCAGCCCACAACAGCCGACAGGGTTGGCTGAAGCTTTCTTT
J: TRBJ1-5; size: -; V: TRBV28; D: -; CDR3: CASSYLRGSNQPQHF; DNA: TGTGCCAGCAGTTACCTCAGGGGTTCCAATCAGCCCCAGCATTTT
J: TRBJ1-5; size: few; V: TRBV2; D: TRBD1; CDR3: CASRGTGTVNQPQHF; DNA: TGTGCCAGCAGGGGGACCGGGACAGTCAATCAGCCCCAGCATTTT
J: TRBJ1-3; size: -; V: TRBV2; D: -; CDR3: CASGVRQEGNTIYF; DNA: TGTGCCAGCGGGGTTCGACAGGAAGGAAACACCATATATTTT
J: TRBJ2-5; size: -; V: TRBV6-6; D: -; CDR3: CASSYSRETQYF; DNA: TGTGCCAGCAGTTACTCGAGAGAGACCCAGTACTTC
J: TRBJ2-5; size: -; V: TRBV4-3; D: -; CDR3: CASSQWRGVQETQYF; DNA: TGCGCCAGCAGCCAGTGGCGGGGTGTTCAAGAGACCCAGTACTTC
J: TRBJ2-3; size: -; V: TRBV11-2; D: -; CDR3: CASSLAPFDTQYF; DNA: TGTGCCAGCAGCTTAGCCCCTTTCGATACGCAGTATTTT
J: TRBJ2-5; size: -; V: TRBV5-4; D: TRBD1; CDR3: CASSRNDREETQYF; DNA: TGTGCCAGCAGCCGGAACGACAGGGAAGAGACCCAGTACTTC
J: TRBJ2-1; size: -; V: TRBV25-1; D: TRBD2; CDR3: CASSPGGLTSGCNEQFF; DNA: TGTGCCAGCAGTCCGGGAGGGTTGACTAGCGGCTGCAATGAGCAGTTCTTC
J: TRBJ1-2; size: -; V: TRBV7-9; D: -; CDR3: CASSLRGSRWDYGYTF; DNA: TGTGCCAGCAGCTTAAGGGGTTCACGTTGGGACTATGGCTACACCTTC
J: TRBJ2-2; size: -; V: TRBV7-2; D: -; CDR3: CASSLRQDGELFF; DNA: TGTGCCAGCAGCCTAAGACAGGACGGGGAGCTGTTTTTT
J: TRBJ2-7; size: -; V: TRBV15; D: TRBD2; CDR3: CATSRDWSRGGASSYEQYF; DNA: TGTGCCACCAGCAGAGATTGGTCCCGCGGGGGGGCCAGCTCCTACGAGCAGTACTTC
J: TRBJ1-1; size: -; V: TRBV4-1; D: -; CDR3: CASSQDIGNTEAFF; DNA: TGCGCCAGCAGCCAAGATATTGGCAACACTGAAGCTTTCTTT
J: TRBJ2-1; size: -; V: TRBV14; D: TRBD2; CDR3: CASSQTLAAREFF; DNA: TGTGCCAGCAGCCAAACACTAGCGGCGAGGGAGTTCTTC
J: TRBJ2-2; size: -; V: TRBV19; D: TRBD2; CDR3: CASTLIGQRGANTGELFF; DNA: TGTGCCAGTACCCTTATAGGTCAGCGGGGGGCGAACACCGGGGAGCTGTTTTTT